Frequency places the clone carrying this T cell receptor (beta chain) as large (0.1 to 1%). The germline gives CDR1 DFQATT, CDR2 SNEGSKA (reference sequence). This CDR3 has 15 amino acids. This sample is part of a study of diagnostic markers for celiac disease. For each CDR3 protein, TCRdb gives one entry from its re-call of the reads, without DNA. The sample holds under 500 distinct CDR3 sequences. The sequence came from a human donor. This table probably holds off-target reads from a library built for another chain. Sequencing was performed on either unsorted cells or a sorted T cell fraction (not recorded which). The V call is TRBV20-1, the J call TRBJ2-7; the TCRdb D gene call, TRBD2, has no DNA to confirm it. The CDR3 sequence is CSARNSREGPHEQYF.